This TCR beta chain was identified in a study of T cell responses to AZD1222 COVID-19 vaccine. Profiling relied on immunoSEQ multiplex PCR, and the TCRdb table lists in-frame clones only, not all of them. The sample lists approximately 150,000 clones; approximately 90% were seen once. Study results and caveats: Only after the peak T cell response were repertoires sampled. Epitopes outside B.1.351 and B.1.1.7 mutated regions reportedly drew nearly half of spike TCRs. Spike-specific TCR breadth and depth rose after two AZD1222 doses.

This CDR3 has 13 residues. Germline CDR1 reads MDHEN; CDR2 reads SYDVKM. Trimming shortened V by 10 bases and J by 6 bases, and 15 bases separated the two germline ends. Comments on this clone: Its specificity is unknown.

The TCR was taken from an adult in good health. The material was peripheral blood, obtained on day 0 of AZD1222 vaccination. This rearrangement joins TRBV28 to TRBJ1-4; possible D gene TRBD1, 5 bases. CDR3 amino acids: CATPGDNHEKLFF. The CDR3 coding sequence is TGTGCCACCCCGGGGGATAACCATGAAAAACTGTTTTTT.